The entry below describes one T cell receptor beta chain. This specimen comes from a study of cytomegalovirus exposure and HLA in healthy donors. At the level of the study: T cells numbering about 179 million yielded some 100 million unique TCR beta sequences in an earlier analysis.

V shed 3 bases and J shed 5 bases, with 12 bases lying between them. The length of the CDR3 is 14 residues. Germline CDR1 and CDR2: SGHNT and YYREEE (reference sequence). With 60 Vbeta and 13 Jbeta primers, the PCR was carried out. Libraries were prepared by immunoSEQ multiplex PCR; TCRdb keeps only in-frame clonotypes and omits some of them. The table has roughly 140,000 clones, 64% seen once. Healthy bone marrow donors made up the donor group. This rearrangement joins TRBV5-4 to TRBJ1-3; weak D call: TRBD1 (5 bases). This clonotype originated in a woman in her twenties or thirties in good health and CMV-seropositive. The sample taken for sequencing was PBMCs. CDR3 coding DNA: TGTGCCAGCAGCTCGACAAGGGGCCGAAACACCATATATTTT. It translates to CASSSTRGRNTIYF.